Listed below are T cell receptor beta chains from one sample, sequenced in a study of T cell responses to AZD1222 COVID-19 vaccine. Only in-frame clones appear in the TCRdb table, and some are missing; sequencing was by immunoSEQ multiplex PCR. This table has about 120,000 clones, 92% appearing once. Here the sequenced sample was peripheral blood, taken 28 days after the second AZD1222 dose. These receptors were obtained from an adult who received the AZD1222 COVID-19 vaccine. Each CDR3 is given with its conserved first and last residue. A D gene is named only where the DNA matches it firmly. Rows give clone size only sometimes, using once, few, many, or a class for an expanded clone.

d_gene: NA; abundance: NA; j_gene: TRBJ1-6; v_gene: TRBV2; CDR3aa: CASSPGGPNNSPLHF; CDR3nt: TGTGCCAGCAGTCCCGGGGGACCGAACAATTCACCCCTCCACTTT
d_gene: TRBD1; abundance: NA; j_gene: TRBJ1-4; v_gene: TRBV4-1; CDR3aa: CASSQITGVRANEKLFF; CDR3nt: TGCGCCAGCAGCCAAATTACAGGGGTTCGAGCTAATGAAAAACTGTTTTTT
d_gene: NA; abundance: NA; j_gene: TRBJ2-3; v_gene: TRBV2; CDR3aa: CASTQIADTQYF; CDR3nt: TGTGCCAGCACCCAAATTGCAGATACGCAGTATTTT
d_gene: TRBD1; abundance: few; j_gene: TRBJ1-1; v_gene: TRBV3-1/TRBV3-2; CDR3aa: CASSPRDREETEAFF; CDR3nt: TGTGCCAGCAGCCCCCGGGACAGGGAGGAAACTGAAGCTTTCTTT
d_gene: NA; abundance: few; j_gene: TRBJ2-1; v_gene: TRBV5-1; CDR3aa: CASSSEGAVIEQFF; CDR3nt: TGCGCCAGCAGCTCGGAAGGAGCGGTGATTGAGCAGTTCTTC
d_gene: NA; abundance: NA; j_gene: TRBJ1-2; v_gene: TRBV20-1; CDR3aa: CSAWDGRGYTF; CDR3nt: TGCAGTGCCTGGGACGGCCGAGGCTACACCTTC
d_gene: NA; abundance: once; j_gene: TRBJ2-5; v_gene: TRBV2; CDR3aa: CASSAFSGRLETQYF; CDR3nt: TGTGCCAGCAGTGCCTTTTCTGGTAGGCTGGAGACCCAGTACTTC
d_gene: NA; abundance: NA; j_gene: TRBJ2-4; v_gene: TRBV28; CDR3aa: CASSRVLAKNIQYF; CDR3nt: TGTGCCAGCAGCCGCGTCCTAGCCAAAAACATTCAGTACTTC
d_gene: NA; abundance: once; j_gene: TRBJ2-5; v_gene: TRBV7-2; CDR3aa: CASTRVERGETQYF; CDR3nt: TGTGCCAGCACCCGGGTTGAGAGGGGAGAGACCCAGTACTTC
d_gene: NA; abundance: NA; j_gene: TRBJ1-1; v_gene: TRBV30; CDR3aa: CAWSVDFPGLDTEAFF; CDR3nt: TGTGCCTGGAGTGTAGACTTCCCGGGGCTTGACACTGAAGCTTTCTTT
d_gene: TRBD1; abundance: NA; j_gene: TRBJ1-1; v_gene: TRBV28; CDR3aa: CASRVDRERAFF; CDR3nt: TGTGCCAGCAGAGTCGACAGGGAGCGGGCTTTCTTT
d_gene: TRBD1; abundance: NA; j_gene: TRBJ2-5; v_gene: TRBV11-2; CDR3aa: CASSPTGVETQYF; CDR3nt: TGTGCCAGCAGCCCAACAGGGGTGGAGACCCAGTACTTC
d_gene: NA; abundance: NA; j_gene: TRBJ1-6; v_gene: TRBV4-2; CDR3aa: CASSQGGRTYNSPLHF; CDR3nt: TGTGCCAGCAGCCAAGGGGGGAGGACCTATAATTCACCCCTCCACTTT
d_gene: NA; abundance: once; j_gene: TRBJ1-2; v_gene: TRBV5-6; CDR3aa: CASSPDGDYGYTF; CDR3nt: TGTGCCAGCAGCCCGGACGGAGACTATGGCTACACCTTC
d_gene: NA; abundance: NA; j_gene: TRBJ1-1; v_gene: TRBV9; CDR3aa: CASSPNVGGTEAFF; CDR3nt: TGTGCCAGCAGCCCCAACGTAGGGGGCACTGAAGCTTTCTTT
d_gene: NA; abundance: NA; j_gene: TRBJ2-5; v_gene: TRBV5-1; CDR3aa: CASSLAFETQYF; CDR3nt: TGCGCCAGCAGCTTGGCTTTTGAGACCCAGTACTTC
d_gene: NA; abundance: NA; j_gene: TRBJ1-4; v_gene: TRBV11-2; CDR3aa: CASSSWGPPEKLFF; CDR3nt: TGTGCCAGCAGCTCCTGGGGACCTCCCGAAAAACTGTTTTTT
d_gene: NA; abundance: NA; j_gene: TRBJ2-1; v_gene: TRBV25-1; CDR3aa: CASSEYAGSSYNEQFF; CDR3nt: TGTGCCAGCAGTGAATATGCGGGAAGCTCCTACAATGAGCAGTTCTTC
d_gene: NA; abundance: NA; j_gene: TRBJ1-1; v_gene: TRBV11-1; CDR3aa: CASSLAQGGVTEAFF; CDR3nt: TGTGCCAGCAGCTTAGCGCAAGGGGGAGTAACTGAAGCTTTCTTT
d_gene: TRBD1; abundance: NA; j_gene: TRBJ1-5; v_gene: TRBV10-2; CDR3aa: CASSERQGVQPQHF; CDR3nt: TGCGCCAGCAGTGAGAGACAGGGGGTCCAGCCCCAGCATTTT
d_gene: NA; abundance: NA; j_gene: TRBJ1-2; v_gene: TRBV9; CDR3aa: CASSVYQGTNYGYTF; CDR3nt: TGTGCCAGCAGCGTATATCAGGGGACGAACTATGGCTACACCTTC
d_gene: NA; abundance: once; j_gene: TRBJ1-1; v_gene: TRBV5-5; CDR3aa: CASSSDTEAFF; CDR3nt: TGTGCCAGCAGCTCGGACACTGAAGCTTTCTTT
d_gene: NA; abundance: once; j_gene: TRBJ1-2; v_gene: TRBV9; CDR3aa: CASSVSSHTEQGEHGYTF; CDR3nt: TGTGCCAGCAGCGTAAGCTCACACACCGAACAGGGTGAACATGGCTACACCTTC
d_gene: NA; abundance: NA; j_gene: TRBJ2-2; v_gene: TRBV5-4; CDR3aa: CASSLVGLSTGELFF; CDR3nt: TGTGCCAGCAGCTTGGTAGGGCTATCTACCGGGGAGCTGTTTTTT
d_gene: NA; abundance: NA; j_gene: TRBJ1-2; v_gene: TRBV5-6; CDR3aa: CASSLGTPRSYGYTF; CDR3nt: TGTGCCAGCAGCTTGGGGACCCCGCGGAGCTATGGCTACACCTTC
d_gene: TRBD1; abundance: NA; j_gene: TRBJ1-1; v_gene: TRBV30; CDR3aa: CAWSQQGWTEAFF; CDR3nt: TGTGCCTGGAGTCAACAGGGGTGGACTGAAGCTTTCTTT
d_gene: NA; abundance: once; j_gene: TRBJ1-1; v_gene: TRBV12-3/TRBV12-4; CDR3aa: CASSSTDTWADF; CDR3nt: TGTGCCAGCAGTTCGACGGATACGTGGGCAGATTTT
d_gene: NA; abundance: NA; j_gene: TRBJ1-3; v_gene: TRBV30; CDR3aa: CAWSGPGSFGNTIYF; CDR3nt: TGTGCCTGGAGCGGTCCGGGGAGTTTTGGAAACACCATATATTTT
d_gene: NA; abundance: NA; j_gene: TRBJ1-5; v_gene: TRBV28; CDR3aa: CASRIQGLENQPQHF; CDR3nt: TGTGCCAGCAGGATCCAGGGTTTGGAGAATCAGCCCCAGCATTTT
d_gene: NA; abundance: NA; j_gene: TRBJ2-7; v_gene: TRBV18; CDR3aa: CASSPPAKGGNEQYF; CDR3nt: TGTGCCAGCTCACCACCGGCGAAGGGGGGCAACGAGCAGTACTTC
d_gene: NA; abundance: NA; j_gene: TRBJ2-2; v_gene: TRBV27; CDR3aa: CASSFHRPTGELFF; CDR3nt: TGTGCCAGCAGTTTCCATAGACCCACCGGGGAGCTGTTTTTT
d_gene: TRBD1; abundance: few; j_gene: TRBJ1-2; v_gene: TRBV6-1; CDR3aa: CASSEGTGTGGYTF; CDR3nt: TGTGCCAGCAGTGAAGGGACAGGGACGGGAGGCTACACCTTC
d_gene: NA; abundance: NA; j_gene: TRBJ1-5; v_gene: TRBV5-6; CDR3aa: CASSLGGSFLAQPQHF; CDR3nt: TGTGCCAGCAGCTTGGGGGGCAGCTTTTTAGCTCAGCCCCAGCATTTT
d_gene: NA; abundance: NA; j_gene: TRBJ2-1; v_gene: TRBV11-3; CDR3aa: CASSPGSFRGNEQFF; CDR3nt: TGTGCCAGCAGCCCCGGGTCATTTAGGGGGAATGAGCAGTTCTTC
d_gene: NA; abundance: once; j_gene: TRBJ1-2; v_gene: TRBV9; CDR3aa: CASSVQGKREPNYGYTF; CDR3nt: TGTGCCAGCAGCGTTCAGGGGAAGAGGGAACCTAACTATGGCTACACCTTC
d_gene: NA; abundance: NA; j_gene: TRBJ1-2; v_gene: TRBV6-1; CDR3aa: CASSEIGTRRNYGYTF; CDR3nt: TGTGCCAGCAGTGAAATCGGGACAAGGCGCAACTATGGCTACACCTTC
d_gene: NA; abundance: NA; j_gene: TRBJ2-7; v_gene: TRBV9; CDR3aa: CASSPRPSYEQYF; CDR3nt: TGTGCCAGCAGCCCTCGCCCCTCCTACGAGCAGTACTTC
d_gene: TRBD1; abundance: medium-sized; j_gene: TRBJ2-1; v_gene: TRBV11-2; CDR3aa: CASSSGTGEVDEQFF; CDR3nt: TGTGCCAGCAGCTCGGGGACAGGGGAGGTCGATGAGCAGTTCTTC
d_gene: NA; abundance: NA; j_gene: TRBJ1-2; v_gene: TRBV6-5; CDR3aa: CASSPARYDYGYTF; CDR3nt: TGTGCCAGCAGTCCCGCCCGATATGACTATGGCTACACCTTC
d_gene: TRBD2; abundance: NA; j_gene: TRBJ2-7; v_gene: TRBV28; CDR3aa: CASSPGQAGEIYEQYF; CDR3nt: TGTGCCAGCTCACCGGGACAAGCGGGAGAAATCTACGAGCAGTACTTC
d_gene: NA; abundance: once; j_gene: TRBJ1-4; v_gene: TRBV3-1/TRBV3-2; CDR3aa: CASSQQASGNEKLFF; CDR3nt: TGTGCCAGCAGCCAACAGGCCTCTGGGAATGAAAAACTGTTTTTT
d_gene: NA; abundance: NA; j_gene: TRBJ2-7; v_gene: TRBV5-1; CDR3aa: CASSLGAEQYF; CDR3nt: TGCGCCAGCAGCTTGGGAGCGGAGCAGTACTTC
d_gene: TRBD1; abundance: NA; j_gene: TRBJ1-1; v_gene: TRBV27; CDR3aa: CASSSGQGMNTEAFF; CDR3nt: TGTGCCAGCAGTTCGGGACAGGGGATGAACACTGAAGCTTTCTTT
d_gene: NA; abundance: NA; j_gene: TRBJ1-1; v_gene: TRBV9; CDR3aa: CASSVFVNTEAFF; CDR3nt: TGTGCCAGCAGCGTATTCGTGAACACTGAAGCTTTCTTT
d_gene: NA; abundance: few; j_gene: TRBJ1-4; v_gene: TRBV30; CDR3aa: CAWSVGLGNEKLFF; CDR3nt: TGTGCCTGGAGTGTAGGTCTAGGTAATGAAAAACTGTTTTTT
d_gene: TRBD2; abundance: NA; j_gene: TRBJ2-3; v_gene: TRBV28; CDR3aa: CASSFLQGTSGRQYF; CDR3nt: TGTGCCAGCAGTTTCCTACAGGGGACTAGCGGGAGGCAGTATTTT
d_gene: NA; abundance: NA; j_gene: TRBJ2-1; v_gene: TRBV5-4; CDR3aa: CASSLTGNSYNEQFF; CDR3nt: TGTGCCAGCAGCTTGACGGGAAACTCCTACAATGAGCAGTTCTTC
d_gene: TRBD1; abundance: once; j_gene: TRBJ1-1; v_gene: TRBV28; CDR3aa: CASSSGQTNTEAFF; CDR3nt: TGTGCCAGCAGTTCGGGACAGACGAACACTGAAGCTTTCTTT
d_gene: NA; abundance: once; j_gene: TRBJ2-2; v_gene: TRBV11-3; CDR3aa: CASSFSRFGELFF; CDR3nt: TGTGCCAGCAGCTTTTCTCGCTTCGGGGAGCTGTTTTTT
d_gene: NA; abundance: NA; j_gene: TRBJ2-1; v_gene: TRBV18; CDR3aa: CASSPRVGGGSSYNEQFF; CDR3nt: TGTGCCAGCTCACCACGTGTAGGTGGGGGGAGCTCCTACAATGAGCAGTTCTTC
d_gene: NA; abundance: NA; j_gene: TRBJ1-1; v_gene: TRBV3-1/TRBV3-2; CDR3aa: CASSQVGMNTEAFF; CDR3nt: TGTGCCAGCAGCCAAGTTGGGATGAACACTGAAGCTTTCTTT
d_gene: NA; abundance: NA; j_gene: TRBJ2-5; v_gene: TRBV20-1; CDR3aa: CSARDRETQYF; CDR3nt: TGCAGTGCTAGAGATAGGGAGACCCAGTACTTC
d_gene: NA; abundance: NA; j_gene: TRBJ1-5; v_gene: TRBV27; CDR3aa: CASSLSFRGNQPQHF; CDR3nt: TGTGCCAGCAGTTTATCATTCAGGGGCAATCAGCCCCAGCATTTT
d_gene: NA; abundance: NA; j_gene: TRBJ1-4; v_gene: TRBV29-1; CDR3aa: CSVRTSTNEKLFF; CDR3nt: TGCAGCGTCCGCACCTCAACTAATGAAAAACTGTTTTTT